The present entry profiles one T cell receptor (beta chain) with its context. TCRdb's table, derived via immunoSEQ multiplex PCR, lists solely in-frame clones and lacks some. The profile shows 90,000 to 120,000 clones, 80% to 95% of them singletons. These data are taken from a study of T cell responses to AZD1222 COVID-19 vaccine. Trimming cost V 5 bases and J 8 bases; bases outside gene matches: 11. CDR3 length: 14 residues. Germline V gives CDR1 SGHTA, CDR2 FQGNSA. This TCR derives from an adult who received the AZD1222 COVID-19 vaccine. This chain uses TRBV7-2 with TRBJ1-2, with 7 bases lining up with TRBD1. Sequenced here: peripheral blood, sampled 28 days after the second AZD1222 dose. Here the CDR3 reads CASSTGTALWGYTF. The DNA for the CDR3 is TGTGCCAGCAGCACTGGGACAGCTCTATGGGGCTACACCTTC.